Following are 19 T cell receptor beta chains from one sample sequenced in a study of response to subunit inactivated influenza vaccine. One entry per CDR3 protein results from TCRdb running MiXCR on the RT-PCR reads. The repertoire holds about 540,000 distinct CDR3 sequences, with under 30% as singletons. The same sample was also studied in work on T cells expressing NK-cell markers. That report notes: 5'RACE template switching with UMIs produced the TCR beta cDNA.

Material: CD4+ T cells sorted from PBMCs, obtained 11 to 12 days after vaccination. Every receptor here comes from a man aged 45-65 years who received an inactivated influenza vaccine.

The V call is TRBV4-3, the J call TRBJ1-2; a possible D gene is TRBD1 (6 bases). V shed 5 bases and J shed 4 bases, with 14 bases lying between them. In germline, CDR1 is LGHNA, CDR2 YSLEER. The CDR3 has 14 amino acids. The CDR3 DNA sequence: TGCGCCAGCAGCTACTACTTAGGGGGCTATGGCTACACCTTC. Translated, it gives CASSYYLGGYGYTF.

The table lists this clonotype with many counts. The chain links TRBV10-3 to TRBJ2-3; 7 bases agree with TRBD2. V lost 6 bases and J lost 4; bases outside the gene matches: 10. Looked up from germline, CDR1 is ENHRY and CDR2 is SYGVKD. CDR3 length equals 15 residues. CDR3 protein: CAIRSSWGGSDTQYF. Here the CDR3 DNA reads TGTGCCATCAGGTCCTCCTGGGGGGGTTCAGATACGCAGTATTTT.

This clonotype was seen a handful of times. CDR3 DNA: TGTGCCAGCAGTTTCCTGGGACAGGGGTTCGGGGAGCTGTTTTTT. This codes for CASSFLGQGFGELFF. The rearrangement uses TRBV12-3 or TRBV12-4 and TRBJ2-2; TRBD1 aligns across 10 bases. The CDR3 loop spans 15 amino acids. The V and J ends lost 3 bases and 7 bases, in that order; junction bases with no gene match: 5.

V is TRBV6-9 and J is TRBJ2-2; weak D call: TRBD2 (6 bases). The CDR3 runs to 15 residues. Germline V gene lookup returns CDR1 MNHGY and CDR2 SVAAGI. Trimming pared 7 bases from V and 6 bases from J, leaving 18 bases between. The CDR3 spells CASIYCGVRAGELFF. Here the CDR3 DNA reads TGTGCCAGCATCTATTGCGGGGTTCGGGCCGGGGAGCTGTTTTTT.

The chain is built from TRBV7-2 and TRBJ2-5; D is perhaps TRBD2 (6 bases). The V and J ends lost 1 base and 4 bases respectively, with 16 bases between them. This CDR3 spans 16 amino acids. Per the germline V gene, CDR1 is SGHTA and CDR2 is FQGNSA. CDR3 protein: CASSLGGTRGRETQYF. Written as DNA, the CDR3 is TGTGCCAGCAGCTTAGGCGGGACGAGGGGTCGAGAGACCCAGTACTTC.

The table lists this clonotype with a few counts. In nucleotides, the CDR3 is TGTGCCAGCAGTCCAGGACTAGCGGGAGGTCTTCGCTCTGGGGCCAACGTCCTGACTTTC. Amino acids: CASSPGLAGGLRSGANVLTF. V is TRBV12-3 or TRBV12-4 and J is TRBJ2-6; 14 positions agree with TRBD2. Unmatched junction bases numbered 9, after V lost 5 bases and J lost 0 bases. The length of the CDR3 is 20 residues.

The rearrangement links TRBV12-3 or TRBV12-4 to TRBJ2-7, with 9 nucleotides matching TRBD1. The V and J ends lost 8 bases and 4 bases, in that order; junction bases with no gene match: 9. CDR3 length equals 14 residues. The CDR3 region is CASARTGVMYEQYF. The CDR3 bases are TGTGCCAGCGCAAGGACAGGGGTTATGTACGAGCAGTACTTC.

The rearrangement joins TRBV6-5 to TRBJ2-7; D may be TRBD2 (5 bases). Germline V gives CDR1 MNHEY, CDR2 SVGAGI. Trimming removed 0 bases from V and 3 bases from J, with 12 bases in between. The CDR3 length is 15 residues. The chain's CDR3 is CASSYSAAGLYEQYF. CDR3 nucleotide sequence: TGTGCCAGCAGTTACTCAGCGGCTGGGCTCTACGAGCAGTACTTC.

This clonotype was seen a few times. The J gene is TRBJ2-1, the V gene TRBV12-3 or TRBV12-4; the match to TRBD1 covers 10 bases. This CDR3 has 15 residues. Trimming took 7 bases from V and 8 from J; bases not matched to a gene: 11. The CDR3 reads CASKNLRTGGDEQFF. CDR3 sequence (DNA): TGTGCCAGCAAAAACCTCAGGACAGGGGGAGATGAGCAGTTCTTC.

Here the CDR3 DNA reads TGTGCCAGCAGTTTAGAACCCCCCCGTGATACGCAGTATTTT. Amino acid sequence: CASSLEPPRDTQYF. This rearrangement joins TRBV12-3 or TRBV12-4 to TRBJ2-3; D is undetermined. The CDR3 is 14 residues long. The ends were cut back, 1 base at V and 6 bases at J, with 11 bases in the middle.

Only a few counts were recorded for this clonotype. The V call is TRBV7-9, the J call TRBJ2-1; possibly TRBD1 for D (6 bases). CDR3 length equals 15 residues. Per the germline V gene, CDR1 is SEHNR and CDR2 is FQNEAQ (reference sequence). With 4 bases removed from V and 6 bases from J, the gap between germline ends came to 16 bases. As DNA, the CDR3 is TGTGCCAGCAGCTATACAGGGATTTCAAGCAATGAGCAGTTCTTC. This codes for CASSYTGISSNEQFF. The full variable domain, completed using reference TRBV7-9 and TRBJ2-1, is DTGVSQNPRHKITKRGQNVTFRCDPISEHNRLYWYRQTLGQGPEFLTYFQNEAQLEKSRLLSDRFSAERPKGSFSTLEIQRTEQGDSAMYLCASSYTGISSNEQFFGPGTRLTVL.

The chain links TRBV20-1 to TRBJ2-2, with D unresolved. Germline V gene lookup returns CDR1 DFQATT and CDR2 SNEGSKA (reference sequence). The CDR3 sequence is 11 residues long. Trimming left V 6 bases short and J 5 bases short, with 7 bases between. The CDR3: CSASSTGELFF. The CDR3, as DNA: TGCAGTGCATCAAGTACCGGGGAGCTGTTTTTT.

On this clonotype: At one of its ends the junction is not consistent with the germline gene, which may arise from a read error. The rearrangement uses TRBV6-5 and TRBJ2-2; 13 bases are shared with TRBD2. This CDR3 has 16 amino acids. The V gene's germline CDR1 is MNHEY and CDR2 SVGAGI. Here the CDR3 reads CACSWTSGRNTGELFF. The CDR3 bases are TGTGCCTGCAGTTGGACTAGCGGGAGGAACACCGGGGAGCTGTTTTTT.

J is TRBJ1-1 and V is TRBV7-2, with D tentatively TRBD1 (5 bases). In germline, CDR1 is SGHTA, CDR2 FQGNSA. V dropped 1 base and J dropped 5 bases, with 11 bases sitting between them. This CDR3 contains 14 residues. CDR3 protein: CASSLVAGRTEAFF. The CDR3 nucleotides read TGTGCCAGCAGCTTAGTGGCAGGGCGGACTGAAGCTTTCTTT. The full variable domain, in which reference TRBV7-2 and TRBJ1-1 provide the parts outside the CDR3, is GAGVSQSPSNKVTEKGKDVELRCDPISGHTALYWYRQSLGQGLEFLIYFQGNSAPDKSGLPSDRFSAERTGGSVSTLTIQRTQQEDSAVYLCASSLVAGRTEAFFGQGTRLTVV.

This clonotype was recorded a few times. This chain connects TRBV6-1 to TRBJ1-5, with 7 nucleotides matching TRBD1. The CDR3 contains 18 residues. From germline, CDR1 is MNHNS and CDR2 SASEGT. V trimming: 0 bases; J trimming: 0 bases; junction bases outside the gene matches: 8. DNA for the CDR3: TGTGCCAGCAGTGAAGCCCCCCGACAGGGATTTAGCAATCAGCCCCAGCATTTT. Translating gives CASSEAPRQGFSNQPQHF.

This clonotype came up a few times. Here the CDR3 DNA reads TGTGCCAGCAGTTTAAGGACAAATGAGGAGACCCAGTACTTC. Encoded protein: CASSLRTNEETQYF. The V and J genes are TRBV12-3 or TRBV12-4 and TRBJ2-5; D perhaps matches TRBD1 (5 bases). V lost 2 bases, J lost 5 bases, and 12 bases lay in between. The CDR3 runs 14 residues.

In this sample, this clonotype turned up a few times. The rearrangement uses TRBV9 and TRBJ2-5; D gene uncertain. The CDR3 loop spans 13 amino acids. Germline lookup yields CDR1 SGDLS and CDR2 YYNGEE. V gave up 0 bases and J gave up 5 bases, with 8 bases separating them. The CDR3 DNA follows: TGTGCCAGCAGCGTAGCGGGCTTGGAGACCCAGTACTTC. This translates into CASSVAGLETQYF.

This clonotype has more than one count but fewer than ten. The gene calls are TRBV7-2 and TRBJ2-7; 8 positions match TRBD1. The CDR3 has 14 amino acids. The germline CDR1 and CDR2 sequences are SGHTA and FQGNSA. Trimming took 5 bases from V and 7 from J; bases not matched to a gene: 10. This CDR3 reads CASSVWTGSREQYF. In nucleotides, the CDR3 is TGTGCCAGCAGCGTGTGGACAGGGTCTCGTGAGCAGTACTTC.

The chain carries TRBV11-2 and TRBJ2-7; D is possibly TRBD1 or TRBD2 (5 bases each). The CDR3 contains 14 residues. Germline V gene lookup returns CDR1 SGHAT and CDR2 FQNNGV. The V end was cut by 5 bases, the J end by 3 bases, with 14 bases between. The CDR3 is CASSPAGTRYEQYF. In nucleotides, the CDR3 is TGTGCCAGCAGCCCCGCTGGGACCCGCTACGAGCAGTACTTC.